This T cell receptor (beta chain) came from a study of a mutant IDH1 vaccine in newly diagnosed glioma. Study overall: Across weeks 1, 3, 5, 7, 11, 15, 19 and 23, patients received a vaccination each time, eight in all. Beginning 4-6 weeks after radiotherapy alone, or with temozolomide cycles, vaccination took place. It was radiotherapy, temozolomide, or both that patients received previously, with most receiving both.

In regard to this clone: The antigen remains undetermined.

V lost 8 bases and J 0 bases, leaving 11 bases between the germline ends. Germline-derived CDR1 and CDR2 are WSHSY and SAAADI. CDR3 length: 14 residues. The repertoire was sequenced with immunoSEQ multiplex PCR; TCRdb's copy has only in-frame clones and lacks some. The data contain about 52,000 clones, roughly nine tenths of them singletons. This sample's time point: week 11, during vaccination. The content of each vaccine dose was 300 ug of mutant IDH1 20-mer peptide, and topical imiquimod accompanied it. This clonotype originated in a man aged 45-60 years with glioma. This specimen consisted of PBMCs, obtained from a glioma patient whose treatment included an IDH1 peptide vaccine. The genes are TRBV10-2 and TRBJ1-3, with a tentative D call TRBD1 (6 bases). In DNA form, the CDR3 reads TGCGCCAGCGGGGACATGTTCTCTGGAAACACCATATATTTT. Amino acid sequence: CASGDMFSGNTIYF.